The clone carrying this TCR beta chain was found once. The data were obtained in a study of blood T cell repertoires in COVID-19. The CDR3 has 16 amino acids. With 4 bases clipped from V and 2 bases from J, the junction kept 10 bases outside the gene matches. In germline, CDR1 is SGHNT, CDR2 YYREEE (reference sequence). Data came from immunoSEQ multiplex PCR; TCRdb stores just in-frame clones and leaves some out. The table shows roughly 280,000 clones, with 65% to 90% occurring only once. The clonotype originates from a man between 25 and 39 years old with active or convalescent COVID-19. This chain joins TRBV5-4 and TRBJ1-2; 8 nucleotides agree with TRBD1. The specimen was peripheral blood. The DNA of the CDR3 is TGTGCCAGCAGCCTTGACAGGGGAGACCTCAACTATGGCTACACCTTC. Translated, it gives CASSLDRGDLNYGYTF.